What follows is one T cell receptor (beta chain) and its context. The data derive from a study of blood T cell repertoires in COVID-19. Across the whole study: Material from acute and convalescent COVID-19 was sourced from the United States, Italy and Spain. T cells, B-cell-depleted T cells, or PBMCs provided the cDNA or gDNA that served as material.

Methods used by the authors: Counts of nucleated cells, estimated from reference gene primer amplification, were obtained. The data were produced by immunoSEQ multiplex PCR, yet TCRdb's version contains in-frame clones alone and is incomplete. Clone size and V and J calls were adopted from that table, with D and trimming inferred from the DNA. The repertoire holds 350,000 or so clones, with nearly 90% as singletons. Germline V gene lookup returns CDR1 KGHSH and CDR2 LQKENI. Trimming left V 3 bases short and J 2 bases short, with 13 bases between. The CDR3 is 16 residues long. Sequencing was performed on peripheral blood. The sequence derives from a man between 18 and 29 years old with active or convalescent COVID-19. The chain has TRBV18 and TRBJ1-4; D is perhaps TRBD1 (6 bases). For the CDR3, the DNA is TGTGCCAGCTCACCTAAGCAGGGGTCCACTAATGAAAAACTGTTTTTT. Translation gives CASSPKQGSTNEKLFF.